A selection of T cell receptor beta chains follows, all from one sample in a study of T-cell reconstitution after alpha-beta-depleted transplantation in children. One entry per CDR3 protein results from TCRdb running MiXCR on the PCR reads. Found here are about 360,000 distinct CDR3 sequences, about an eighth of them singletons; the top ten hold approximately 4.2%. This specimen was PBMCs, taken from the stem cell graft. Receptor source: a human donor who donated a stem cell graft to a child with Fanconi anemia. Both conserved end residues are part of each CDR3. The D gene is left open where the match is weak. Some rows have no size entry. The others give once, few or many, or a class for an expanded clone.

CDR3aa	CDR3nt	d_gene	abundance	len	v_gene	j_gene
CASRRDLKGEKLFF	TGTGCCAGCAGAAGGGACCTCAAGGGTGAAAAACTGTTTTTT	.	.	14	TRBV6-1	TRBJ1-4
CASIPQGTGELFF	TGTGCCAGCATTCCCCAGGGCACCGGGGAGCTGTTTTTT	.	many	13	TRBV6-5	TRBJ2-2
CASSLFSSQDGYTF	TGCGCCAGCAGCTTGTTCTCCAGTCAAGATGGCTACACCTTC	.	few	14	TRBV5-1	TRBJ1-2
CSGENTGNTIYF	TGCAGTGGGGAAAATACTGGAAACACCATATATTTT	.	few	12	TRBV20-1	TRBJ1-3
CSARDSRGQVSGELFF	TGCAGTGCTAGAGATTCGAGGGGACAGGTATCCGGGGAGCTGTTTTTT	TRBD1	few	16	TRBV20-1	TRBJ2-2
CAINGLAGAYNEQFF	TGTGCCATCAACGGACTAGCGGGGGCCTACAATGAGCAGTTCTTC	TRBD2	few	15	TRBV10-3	TRBJ2-1
CSARDSETQYF	TGCAGTGCTAGAGATTCGGAGACCCAGTACTTC	.	.	11	TRBV20-1	TRBJ2-5
CARSARDTIYF	TGTGCCCGGAGTGCTCGGGACACCATATATTTT	.	.	11	TRBV30	TRBJ1-3
CASSQFPGTAVEAFF	TGCGCCAGCAGCCAATTTCCCGGGACGGCCGTTGAAGCTTTCTTT	.	.	15	TRBV4-3	TRBJ1-1
CASSVDSRFYGYTF	TGTGCCAGCAGTGTGGACAGTCGTTTCTATGGCTACACCTTC	.	few	14	TRBV6-1	TRBJ1-2
CASRDGRTYEQYF	TGTGCCAGCCGGGACGGACGGACCTACGAGCAGTACTTC	.	.	13	TRBV19	TRBJ2-7
CAPKSGGNQPQHF	TGTGCCCCGAAATCGGGGGGCAATCAGCCCCAGCATTTT	.	many	13	TRBV27	TRBJ1-5
CASSAGGPIGELFF	TGTGCCAGCAGCGCGGGGGGGCCGATCGGGGAGCTGTTTTTT	TRBD2	few	14	TRBV9	TRBJ2-2
CASSEGRQPQHF	TGTGCCAGCAGCGAGGGTCGCCAGCCCCAGCATTTT	.	few	12	TRBV27	TRBJ1-5
CASNQGAGGNEQFF	TGCGCCAGCAACCAGGGGGCAGGAGGCAATGAGCAGTTCTTC	TRBD1	few	14	TRBV5-1	TRBJ2-1
CASSRADSNQPQHF	TGTGCCAGCAGTCGGGCCGATAGCAATCAGCCCCAGCATTTT	.	.	14	TRBV3-1	TRBJ1-5
CSVAPGQRNEQFF	TGCAGCGTTGCGCCAGGGCAACGCAATGAGCAGTTCTTC	.	.	13	TRBV29-1	TRBJ2-1
CSARVPRSFEAFF	TGCAGTGCTAGAGTACCCCGGAGCTTTGAAGCTTTCTTT	.	many	13	TRBV20-1	TRBJ1-1
CASSLGGTQQGGELFF	TGTGCCAGCAGCTTAGGTGGGACCCAACAAGGCGGGGAGCTGTTTTTT	.	few	16	TRBV11-3	TRBJ2-2
CASSPAGRSGNTIYF	TGTGCCAGCTCACCCGCAGGTCGCTCTGGAAACACCATATATTTT	.	few	15	TRBV18	TRBJ1-3